The next 30 T cell receptor beta chains were all read from a single sample in a study of neurological immune-mediated disorders. TCRdb itself ran the 5' RACE reads through MiXCR, one entry per CDR3 protein. The sample comprises 55,000 to 75,000 distinct CDR3 sequences, 5.2% of which are singletons, and 5.6% rests with the top ten. Material for sequencing was PBMCs. The origin of the receptors is a human donor with multiple sclerosis. The donor label of this sample is uncertain.

This clonotype was observed at least ten times. The chain links TRBV5-1 to TRBJ2-2, with D perhaps matching TRBD1 (5 bases). The CDR3 extends over 15 amino acids. V was shortened by 0 bases and J by 0 bases, with 6 bases between the two germline ends. The germline gives CDR1 SGHRS, CDR2 YFSETQ. The CDR3 sequence: CASSLGQPNTGELFF. The CDR3, as DNA: TGCGCCAGCAGCTTGGGACAGCCGAACACCGGGGAGCTGTTTTTT.

In its sample, this clonotype was seen many times. The rearrangement uses TRBV20-1 and TRBJ2-2; 8 nucleotides align to TRBD1. The germline gives CDR1 DFQATT, CDR2 SNEGSKA (reference sequence). This CDR3 region has 15 residues. J was trimmed by 2 bases and V by 1 base; bases with no gene match: 3. This chain's CDR3 is CSARGQGPNTGELFF. The CDR3 nucleotides are TGCAGTGCTAGAGGACAGGGGCCCAACACCGGGGAGCTGTTTTTT.

With regard to this clonotype: The limits of the CDR3 on the DNA are not certain, so only TCRdb's listed CDR3 is given. The rearrangement joins TRBV7-8 to TRBJ1-2; the table assigns TRBD1, which was not confirmed against the DNA. CDR1 SGHVS and CDR2 FQNEAQ come from the germline V gene. Counting both end residues, the CDR3 totals 23 amino acids. The CDR3 here is CASSFYICSADSTGTGGKGGYTF.

This clonotype was counted ten times or more. The chain joins TRBV5-1 to TRBJ2-7; D unclear. The V end lost 1 base, the J end lost 5 bases, and 10 bases lay between the germline ends. In germline, CDR1 is SGHRS, CDR2 YFSETQ. This CDR3 is 13 amino acids long. CDR3 in DNA: TGCGCCAGCAGCTTGAGGCAGACGAACGAGCAGTACTTC. It is translated as CASSLRQTNEQYF.

In this sample, this clonotype turned up many times. This sequence joins TRBV20-1 and TRBJ2-1, with 8 bases identical to TRBD1. CDR1 and CDR2 (germline): DFQATT, SNEGSKA (reference sequence). This CDR3 is built from 14 residues. J gave up 2 bases and V 5 bases, and 5 bases lay outside the gene matches. CDR3 in DNA: TGCAGTGCTTTAAGACAGGGGCCCTACAATGAGCAGTTCTTC. This encodes CSALRQGPYNEQFF.

This clonotype was counted ten times or more. Written as DNA, the CDR3 is TGCGCCAGCAGCTTGGGGACTAGCGTGAGCTACGAGCAGTACTTC. Its translation: CASSLGTSVSYEQYF. The chain joins TRBV5-1 to TRBJ2-7; the match to TRBD2 covers 9 bases. After removal of 0 bases from V and 3 bases from J, the junction contained 4 bases not matched to a gene. The CDR3 extends over 15 amino acids. The germline V gene encodes CDR1 SGHRS and CDR2 YFSETQ.

This clonotype was seen ten or more times. The V gene is TRBV5-1, the J gene TRBJ2-1; D may match TRBD1 or TRBD2 (5 bases each). Germline V gene lookup returns CDR1 SGHRS and CDR2 YFSETQ. CDR3 length: 15 residues. Trimming removed 3 bases at V and 1 base at J, with 11 bases between. This chain's CDR3 is CASSWGSPSYNEQFF. The CDR3 DNA sequence: TGCGCCAGCAGCTGGGGGTCCCCGTCCTACAATGAGCAGTTCTTC. Variable domain in full (rest from reference TRBV5-1 and TRBJ2-1): KAGVTQTPRYLIKTRGQQVTLSCSPISGHRSVSWYQQTPGQGLQFLFEYFSETQRNKGNFPGRFSGRQFSNSRSEMNVSTLELGDSALYLCASSWGSPSYNEQFFGPGTRLTVL.

This clonotype was seen ten or more times. This rearrangement joins TRBV5-1 to TRBJ2-1; no definite D call. Trimming cost V 0 bases and J 7 bases, with 8 bases left between them. From germline, CDR1 is SGHRS and CDR2 YFSETQ. This CDR3 has 13 residues. CDR3 sequence reads: CASSLGPPNEQFF. Written as DNA, the CDR3 is TGCGCCAGCAGCTTGGGCCCCCCGAATGAGCAGTTCTTC.

This clonotype showed up many times. V is TRBV11-1 and J is TRBJ1-6; tentative D call: TRBD1 (6 bases). CDR3 length: 14 residues. The germline CDR1 and CDR2 sequences are SGHAT and FQDESV (reference sequence). V dropped 3 bases and J dropped 8 bases, with 11 bases sitting between them. The CDR3 DNA reads TGTGCCAGCAGCTTTAGGGGGGGAGATTCACCCCTCCACTTT. Protein sequence: CASSFRGGDSPLHF.

This clonotype was counted ten times or more. V gene TRBV7-9 combines with J gene TRBJ1-1, with 9 bases that match TRBD1. V lost 1 base to trimming and J lost 6 bases; unmatched junction nucleotides: 6. The germline V gene has CDR1 SEHNR and CDR2 FQNEAQ (reference sequence). There are 15 residues in the CDR3. The CDR3 DNA reads as TGTGCCAGCAGCTTAGATGGACAGGGGACCCCTGAAGCTTTCTTT. Translation gives CASSLDGQGTPEAFF.

This clonotype was seen more than once but under ten times. V gene TRBV11-3 combines with J gene TRBJ2-3; D might be TRBD2 (6 bases). V was clipped by 5 bases and J by 6 bases, with 9 bases between them. From germline, CDR1 is SGHNT and CDR2 YENEEA. This CDR3 is 12 amino acids long. This CDR3 reads CASSPSGDTQYF. The DNA for the CDR3 is TGTGCCAGCAGCCCGAGCGGGGATACGCAGTATTTT.

This clonotype was picked up many times. This sequence joins TRBV14 and TRBJ1-6; D not certain. The V end was cut by 0 bases, the J end by 9 bases, with 6 bases between. The CDR3 has 13 residues. Looked up from germline, CDR1 is SGHDN and CDR2 is FVKESK. In DNA, the CDR3 is TGTGCCAGCAGCCAAGAGAATGTTTCACCCCTCCACTTT. It yields the protein CASSQENVSPLHF.

This clonotype has at least ten counts. This chain connects TRBV4-1 to TRBJ2-7; no clear D. Trimming removed 0 bases from V and 7 bases from J, with 10 bases in between. The length of the CDR3 is 13 residues. Germline CDR1 MGHRA, CDR2 YSYEKL. DNA of the CDR3: TGCGCCAGCAGCCAAGAGGGAACCACGGAGCAGTACTTC. This translates into CASSQEGTTEQYF.

This clonotype was found many times. This chain links TRBV29-1 with TRBJ1-2; 7 nucleotides line up with TRBD1. CDR3 size: 10 residues. The ends lost 7 bases at V and 6 bases at J; junction bases unmatched: 2. Germline V gene data show CDR1 as SQVTM and CDR2 as ANQGSEA. CDR3 residues: CSAGQNGYTF. The CDR3 coding sequence is TGCAGCGCGGGACAGAATGGCTACACCTTC. The whole variable domain, filled in from reference TRBV29-1 and TRBJ1-2, reads SAVISQKPSRDICQRGTSLTIQCQVDSQVTMMFWYRQQPGQSLTLIATANQGSEATYESGFVIDKFPISRPNLTFSTLTVSNMSPEDSSIYLCSAGQNGYTFGSGTRLTVV.

The chain has TRBV20-1 and TRBJ2-2; D possibly matches TRBD1 or TRBD2 (5 bases each). CDR1 and CDR2 (germline): DFQATT, SNEGSKA (reference sequence). Trimming pared 7 bases from V and 5 bases from J, leaving 14 bases between. The CDR3 has 13 residues. The CDR3 DNA sequence: TGCAGTGGAGGGGTACCTAGGACCGGGGAGCTGTTTTTT. Translated: CSGGVPRTGELFF.

This clonotype was detected ten times or more. The rearrangement uses TRBV15 and TRBJ2-1; perhaps D is TRBD1 or TRBD2 (6 bases each). The CDR3 has 15 residues. Germline loops: CDR1 LNHNV, CDR2 YYDKDF (reference sequence). V lost 0 bases to trimming and J lost 8 bases, with 14 bases between them. CDR3 coding DNA: TGTGCCACCAGCAGAGAGAGGGGGTCTAGCGATGAGCAGTTCTTC. Its protein product is CATSRERGSSDEQFF.

The sample holds many counts of this clonotype. The genes are TRBV5-1 and TRBJ2-1; TRBD2 agrees at 13 bases. Per germline, CDR1 SGHRS and CDR2 YFSETQ. Unmatched junction bases numbered 1, after V lost 6 bases and J lost 4 bases. This CDR3 is built from 14 residues. The CDR3 is CASTGLAGYNEQFF. CDR3 sequence (DNA): TGCGCCAGCACGGGACTAGCGGGGTACAATGAGCAGTTCTTC.

This clonotype came up many times. The CDR3 DNA reads TGCAGTGCAATGACAGGGGGCGCTTCCGGGGAGCTGTTTTTT. Translated: CSAMTGGASGELFF. The rearrangement joins TRBV20-1 to TRBJ2-2; TRBD1 agrees at 10 bases. Germline V gives CDR1 DFQATT, CDR2 SNEGSKA (reference sequence). V trimming: 6 bases; J trimming: 6 bases; junction bases outside the gene matches: 7. The CDR3 is made up of 14 amino acids.

This clonotype was counted ten times or more. This chain uses TRBV5-1 with TRBJ2-3, with TRBD1 matching 10 bases. The CDR3 loop spans 15 amino acids. The V gene end was trimmed by 3 bases and the J gene end by 2 bases; junction bases not matched to a gene: 3. The germline V gene has CDR1 SGHRS and CDR2 YFSETQ. CDR3 sequence (DNA): TGCGCCAGCAGCTGGGGACAGGGGCACACAGATACGCAGTATTTT. Translated: CASSWGQGHTDTQYF.

Comments on this clonotype: A read error may produce the germline difference seen at one junction end. The V call is TRBV5-6, the J call TRBJ1-2; D remains unclear. Germline V gives CDR1 SGHDT, CDR2 YYEEEE. This CDR3 spans 15 amino acids. CDR3 sequence (DNA): TGTGCCAGCAACTTGGCCGGTCAGTTTTACTATGGCTACACCTTC. Translated, it gives CASNLAGQFYYGYTF. Full variable domain (outside the CDR3, taken from reference TRBV5-6 and TRBJ1-2): DAGVTQSPTHLIKTRGQQVTLRCSPKSGHDTVSWYQQALGQGPQFIFQYYEEEERQRGNFPDRFSGHQFPNYSSELNVNALLLGDSALYLCASNLAGQFYYGYTFGSGTRLTVV.

The table lists this clonotype with a few counts. The chain uses TRBV5-1 and TRBJ1-2; possibly TRBD1 for D (6 bases). V was clipped by 2 bases and J by 6 bases, with 17 bases between them. The CDR3 runs 15 residues. CDR1 is SGHRS, CDR2 YFSETQ, per germline. CDR3 DNA sequence: TGCGCCAGCAGCTTAGAGGGGGGCGCACGGAATGGCTACACCTTC. This encodes CASSLEGGARNGYTF.

This clonotype was picked up many times. The chain couples TRBV5-1 to TRBJ1-3; D may be TRBD1 (5 bases). There are 15 residues in the CDR3. Looked up from germline, CDR1 is SGHRS and CDR2 is YFSETQ. V lost 7 bases, J lost 0 bases, and 14 bases lay in between. CDR3 amino acids: CASQPGDRSGNTIYF. CDR3 nucleotide sequence: TGCGCCAGCCAGCCCGGGGACCGCTCTGGAAACACCATATATTTT.

This clonotype was observed many times. DNA of the CDR3: TGCGCCAGCGCTCTGGGGGTCGGGGTCCTCACAGATACGCAGTATTTT. Its protein is CASALGVGVLTDTQYF. The V call is TRBV5-1, the J call TRBJ2-3, with D tentatively TRBD1 or TRBD2 (5 bases each). The germline V and J ends were trimmed by 7 bases and 2 bases, with 20 bases remaining between them. Germline lookup yields CDR1 SGHRS and CDR2 YFSETQ. This CDR3 contains 16 residues.

There are many counts of this clonotype. The genes are TRBV29-1 and TRBJ2-3; weak D call: TRBD2 (6 bases). In germline, CDR1 is SQVTM, CDR2 ANQGSEA. V gave up 1 base and J gave up 2 bases, with 19 bases separating them. CDR3 length: 17 residues. The CDR3 region has the DNA TGCAGCGTTGAAGCCTCCGGGGGACCTTTCCTCACAGATACGCAGTATTTT. As protein: CSVEASGGPFLTDTQYF.

This clonotype has at least ten counts. The chain employs TRBV20-1 and TRBJ2-2, with D tentatively TRBD1 or TRBD2 (5 bases each). Germline CDR1 is DFQATT and CDR2 is SNEGSKA (reference sequence). V was trimmed by 3 bases and J by 7 bases, leaving 9 bases between them. The length of the CDR3 is 12 residues. CDR3 DNA sequence: TGCAGTGCTAGTCGGGGCAGCGGGGAGCTGTTTTTT. This translates into CSASRGSGELFF.

This clonotype was detected ten times or more. This chain joins TRBV7-2 and TRBJ2-1; 10 bases are a match to TRBD2. The CDR3 contains 15 residues. Losses at the gene ends were 0 bases for V and 9 bases for J; bases not matched to a gene: 5. Germline V CDR1 and CDR2: SGHTA, FQGNSA. CDR3 nucleotide sequence: TGTGCCAGCAGCTTAGCGACGGGACTAGCGCGTGAGCAGTTCTTC. Protein product: CASSLATGLAREQFF.

This clonotype has at least ten counts. The V call is TRBV5-1, the J call TRBJ1-1, with TRBD1 matching 8 bases. From germline, CDR1 is SGHRS and CDR2 YFSETQ. The CDR3 extends over 17 amino acids. V shed 1 base, J shed 4 bases, and the junction held 12 bases outside the gene matches. The chain's CDR3 is CASSLMAAGGGGTEAFF. The DNA of the CDR3 is TGCGCCAGCAGCTTGATGGCGGCAGGGGGCGGTGGCACTGAAGCTTTCTTT. The full variable domain, in which reference TRBV5-1 and TRBJ1-1 provide the parts outside the CDR3, is KAGVTQTPRYLIKTRGQQVTLSCSPISGHRSVSWYQQTPGQGLQFLFEYFSETQRNKGNFPGRFSGRQFSNSRSEMNVSTLELGDSALYLCASSLMAAGGGGTEAFFGQGTRLTVV.

This clonotype was observed a handful of times. The chain uses TRBV6-2 or TRBV6-3 and TRBJ2-1; tentatively, D is TRBD1 (6 bases). The V end lost 7 bases, the J end lost 5 bases, and 18 bases lay between the germline ends. CDR3 length: 15 residues. Per germline, CDR1 MNHEY and CDR2 SVGEGT. CDR3 sequence: CASTHLGAGNNEQFF. CDR3 sequence (DNA): TGTGCCAGCACCCACTTGGGGGCTGGGAACAATGAGCAGTTCTTC.

Many counts were recorded for this clonotype. The chain employs TRBV10-3 and TRBJ2-2, with a possible D match to TRBD2 (5 bases). CDR1 and CDR2 (germline): ENHRY, SYGVKD. This CDR3 spans 16 amino acids. The V end lost 2 bases, the J end lost 3 bases, and 13 bases lay between the germline ends. The CDR3 loop is CAISETATKYTGELFF. CDR3 bases: TGTGCCATCAGTGAGACTGCGACTAAGTACACCGGGGAGCTGTTTTTT.

This clonotype was observed at least ten times. The genes are TRBV5-1 and TRBJ2-2; a possible D gene is TRBD2 (5 bases). Looked up from germline, CDR1 is SGHRS and CDR2 is YFSETQ. V lost 2 bases and J lost 5, with 13 bases in between. The CDR3 extends over 15 amino acids. The DNA of the CDR3 is TGCGCCAGCAGCTTCAGGCCGGGATTAACCGGGGAGCTGTTTTTT. Translated: CASSFRPGLTGELFF. The full variable domain, its missing parts supplied by reference TRBV5-1 and TRBJ2-2, is KAGVTQTPRYLIKTRGQQVTLSCSPISGHRSVSWYQQTPGQGLQFLFEYFSETQRNKGNFPGRFSGRQFSNSRSEMNVSTLELGDSALYLCASSFRPGLTGELFFGEGSRLTVL.